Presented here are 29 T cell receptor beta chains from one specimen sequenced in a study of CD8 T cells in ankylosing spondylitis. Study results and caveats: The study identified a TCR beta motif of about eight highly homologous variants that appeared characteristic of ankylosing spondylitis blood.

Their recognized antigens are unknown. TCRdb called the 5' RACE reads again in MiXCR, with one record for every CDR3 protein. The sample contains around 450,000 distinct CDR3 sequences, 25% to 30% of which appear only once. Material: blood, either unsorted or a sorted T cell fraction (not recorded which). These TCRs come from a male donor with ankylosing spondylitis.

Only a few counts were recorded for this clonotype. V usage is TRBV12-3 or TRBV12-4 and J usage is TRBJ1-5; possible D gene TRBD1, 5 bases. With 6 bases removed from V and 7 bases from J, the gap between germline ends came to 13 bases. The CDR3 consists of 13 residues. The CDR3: CASSPGGHQPQHF. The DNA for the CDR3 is TGTGCCAGCAGCCCCGGGGGTCACCAGCCCCAGCATTTT.

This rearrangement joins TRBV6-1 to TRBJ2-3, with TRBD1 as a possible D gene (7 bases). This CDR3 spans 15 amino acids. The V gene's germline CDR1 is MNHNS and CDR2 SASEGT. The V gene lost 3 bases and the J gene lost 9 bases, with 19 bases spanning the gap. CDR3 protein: CASSDLVSGGITQYF. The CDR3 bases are TGTGCCAGCAGTGACTTGGTGTCAGGGGGGATCACGCAGTATTTT.

This chain's CDR3 is CASSGSSNEKLFF. The CDR3 DNA reads as TGTGCCAGCAGTGGATCCTCTAATGAAAAACTGTTTTTT. The chain combines TRBV27 with TRBJ1-4, with D hard to call. Germline values: CDR1 MNHEY, CDR2 SMNVEV (reference sequence). Trimming stripped 5 bases from V and 3 bases from J, with 7 bases between. The CDR3 loop spans 13 amino acids.

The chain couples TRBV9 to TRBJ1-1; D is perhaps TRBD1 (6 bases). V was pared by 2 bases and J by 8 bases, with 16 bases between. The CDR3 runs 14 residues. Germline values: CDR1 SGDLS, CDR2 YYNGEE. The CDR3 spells CASSVNRQAGEAFF. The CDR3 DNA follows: TGTGCCAGCAGCGTCAATCGACAGGCAGGAGAAGCTTTCTTT.

CDR3 nucleotide sequence: TGTGCCAGCAGTGAGCAGGGCCTGAGCACTGAAGCTTTCTTT. It specifies CASSEQGLSTEAFF. V and J are TRBV2 and TRBJ1-1, with D maybe TRBD1 (5 bases). The V end was cut by 3 bases, the J end by 4 bases, with 12 bases between. This CDR3 contains 14 residues. Germline CDR1 and CDR2: SNHLY and FYNNEI.

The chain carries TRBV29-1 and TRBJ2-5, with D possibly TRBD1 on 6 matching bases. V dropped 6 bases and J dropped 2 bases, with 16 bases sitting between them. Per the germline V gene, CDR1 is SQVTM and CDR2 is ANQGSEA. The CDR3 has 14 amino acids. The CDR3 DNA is TGCAGCGTATCTAGGGGTGACAGGCAAGAGACCCAGTACTTC. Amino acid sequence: CSVSRGDRQETQYF.

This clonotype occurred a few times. In DNA form, the CDR3 reads TGTGCCAGCAGTCTAGCTGAAACGGGTATCTACGTC. Translating gives CASSLAETGIYV. J is TRBJ2-7 and V is TRBV7-9, with D possibly TRBD2 on 5 matching bases. Trimming shortened V by 6 bases and J by 13 bases, and 19 bases separated the two germline ends. Germline CDR1 and CDR2: SEHNR and FQNEAQ (reference sequence). This CDR3 region has 12 residues.

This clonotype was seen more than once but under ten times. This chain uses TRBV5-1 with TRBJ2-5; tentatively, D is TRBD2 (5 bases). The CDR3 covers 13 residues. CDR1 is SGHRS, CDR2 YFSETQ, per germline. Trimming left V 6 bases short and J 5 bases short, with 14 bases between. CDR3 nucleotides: TGCGCCAGCACCTGGGAGTCATGGGAGACCCAGTACTTC. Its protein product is CASTWESWETQYF.

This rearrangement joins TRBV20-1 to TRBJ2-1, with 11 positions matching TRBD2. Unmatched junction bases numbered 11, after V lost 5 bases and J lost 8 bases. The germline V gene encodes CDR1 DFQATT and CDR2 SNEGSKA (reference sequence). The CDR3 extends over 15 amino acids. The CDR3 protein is CSAPWGLAESDEQFF. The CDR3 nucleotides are TGCAGTGCTCCCTGGGGACTAGCGGAATCGGATGAGCAGTTCTTC.

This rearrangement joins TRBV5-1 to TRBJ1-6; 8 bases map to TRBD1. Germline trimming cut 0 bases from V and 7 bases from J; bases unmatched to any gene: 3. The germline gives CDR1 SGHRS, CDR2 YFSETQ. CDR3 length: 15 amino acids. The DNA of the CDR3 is TGCGCCAGCAGCTTGGGACAGGGGAACAATTCACCCCTCCACTTT. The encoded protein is CASSLGQGNNSPLHF.

The CDR3 DNA sequence: TGCAGCGTTGGACTAGCGGGAGCCCCCGGGGAGCTGTTTTTT. Encoded protein: CSVGLAGAPGELFF. The chain links TRBV29-1 to TRBJ2-2; TRBD2 aligns across 12 bases. The length of the CDR3 is 14 residues. With V trimmed by 4 bases and J by 6 bases, 3 bases remained unmatched. Looked up from germline, CDR1 is SQVTM and CDR2 is ANQGSEA.

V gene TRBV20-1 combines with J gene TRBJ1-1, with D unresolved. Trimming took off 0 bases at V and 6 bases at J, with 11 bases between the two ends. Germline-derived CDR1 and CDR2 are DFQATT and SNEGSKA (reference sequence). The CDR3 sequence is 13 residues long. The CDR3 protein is CSARDAGWAEAFF. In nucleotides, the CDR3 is TGCAGTGCTAGAGATGCGGGGTGGGCTGAAGCTTTCTTT.

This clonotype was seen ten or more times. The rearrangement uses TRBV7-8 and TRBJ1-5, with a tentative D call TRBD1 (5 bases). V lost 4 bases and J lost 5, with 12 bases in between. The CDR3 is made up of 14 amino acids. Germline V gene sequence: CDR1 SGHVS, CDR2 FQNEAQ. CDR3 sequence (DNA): TGTGCCAGCAGCTCAGACAGAGCAGATCAGCCCCAGCATTTT. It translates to CASSSDRADQPQHF.

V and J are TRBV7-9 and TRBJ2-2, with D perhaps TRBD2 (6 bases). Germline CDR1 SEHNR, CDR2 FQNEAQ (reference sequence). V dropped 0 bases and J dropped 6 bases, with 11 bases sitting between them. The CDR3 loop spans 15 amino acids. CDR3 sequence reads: CASSLAGGKAGELFF. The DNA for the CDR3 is TGTGCCAGCAGCTTAGCAGGCGGGAAGGCCGGGGAGCTGTTTTTT.

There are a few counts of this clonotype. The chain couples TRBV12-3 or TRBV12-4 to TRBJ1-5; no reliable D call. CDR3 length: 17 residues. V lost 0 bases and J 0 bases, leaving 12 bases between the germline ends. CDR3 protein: CASSLAFTDLSNQPQHF. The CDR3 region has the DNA TGTGCCAGCAGTTTAGCGTTCACAGATCTTAGCAATCAGCCCCAGCATTTT.

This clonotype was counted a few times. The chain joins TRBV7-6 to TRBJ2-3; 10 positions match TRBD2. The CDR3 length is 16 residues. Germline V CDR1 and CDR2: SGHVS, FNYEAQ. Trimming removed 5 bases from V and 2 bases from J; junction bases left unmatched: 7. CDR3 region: CASSPQREGYTDTQYF. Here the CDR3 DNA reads TGTGCCAGCAGCCCACAGCGGGAGGGTTACACAGATACGCAGTATTTT.

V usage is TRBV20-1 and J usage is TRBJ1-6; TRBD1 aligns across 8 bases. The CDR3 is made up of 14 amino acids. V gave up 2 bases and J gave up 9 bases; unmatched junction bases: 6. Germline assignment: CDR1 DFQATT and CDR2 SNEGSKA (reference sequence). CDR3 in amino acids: CSARTGQDGSPLHF. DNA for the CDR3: TGCAGTGCTAGAACGGGACAGGACGGTTCACCCCTCCACTTT.

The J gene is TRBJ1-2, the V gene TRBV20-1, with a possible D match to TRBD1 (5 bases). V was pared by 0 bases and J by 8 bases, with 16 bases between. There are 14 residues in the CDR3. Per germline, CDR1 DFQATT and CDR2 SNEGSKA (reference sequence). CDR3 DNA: TGCAGTGCTAGAGATAAAGGCAGGGAGAGCGGCTACACCTTC. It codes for CSARDKGRESGYTF.

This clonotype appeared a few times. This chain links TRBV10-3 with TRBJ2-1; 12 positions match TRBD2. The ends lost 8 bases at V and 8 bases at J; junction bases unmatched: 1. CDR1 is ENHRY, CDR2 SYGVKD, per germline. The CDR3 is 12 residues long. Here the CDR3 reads CAILAGGDEQFF. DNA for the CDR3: TGTGCCATCCTAGCGGGAGGGGATGAGCAGTTCTTC.

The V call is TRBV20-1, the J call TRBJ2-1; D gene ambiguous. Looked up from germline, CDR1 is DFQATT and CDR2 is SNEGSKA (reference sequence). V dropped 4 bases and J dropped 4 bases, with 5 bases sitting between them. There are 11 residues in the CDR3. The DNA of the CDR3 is TGCAGTGCTATGAATTACAATGAGCAGTTCTTC. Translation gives CSAMNYNEQFF.

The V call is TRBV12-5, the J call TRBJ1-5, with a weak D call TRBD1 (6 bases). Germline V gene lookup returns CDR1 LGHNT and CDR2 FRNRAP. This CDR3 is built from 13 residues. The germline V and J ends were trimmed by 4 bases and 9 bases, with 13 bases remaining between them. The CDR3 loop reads CASGSEGGTPQHF. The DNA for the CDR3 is TGTGCTAGTGGTTCGGAGGGGGGGACGCCCCAGCATTTT. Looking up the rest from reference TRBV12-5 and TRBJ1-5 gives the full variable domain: DARVTQTPRHKVTEMGQEVTMRCQPILGHNTVFWYRQTMMQGLELLAYFRNRAPLDDSGMPKDRFSAEMPDATLATLKIQPSEPRDSAVYFCASGSEGGTPQHFGDGTRLSIL.

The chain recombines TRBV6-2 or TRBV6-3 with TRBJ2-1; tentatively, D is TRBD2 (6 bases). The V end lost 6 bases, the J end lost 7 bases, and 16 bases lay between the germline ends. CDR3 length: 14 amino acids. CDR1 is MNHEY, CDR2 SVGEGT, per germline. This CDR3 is CASSGTPFPNEQFF. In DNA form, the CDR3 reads TGTGCCAGCAGCGGGACTCCCTTCCCTAATGAGCAGTTCTTC.

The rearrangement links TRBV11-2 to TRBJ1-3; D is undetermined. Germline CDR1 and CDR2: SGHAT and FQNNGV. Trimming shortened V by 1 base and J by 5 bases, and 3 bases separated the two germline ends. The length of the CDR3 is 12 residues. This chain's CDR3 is CASSLVRNTIYF. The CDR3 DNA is TGTGCCAGCAGCTTAGTCCGAAACACCATATATTTT.

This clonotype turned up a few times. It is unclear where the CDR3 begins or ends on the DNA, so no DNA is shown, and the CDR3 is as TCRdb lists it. The CDR3 here is CATSDFGPGAVNEQFF. The chain combines TRBV24-1 with TRBJ2-1; TRBD1, the table's D call, was not compared with the DNA. Ends included, the CDR3 has 16 residues. From germline, CDR1 is KGHDR and CDR2 SFDVKD.

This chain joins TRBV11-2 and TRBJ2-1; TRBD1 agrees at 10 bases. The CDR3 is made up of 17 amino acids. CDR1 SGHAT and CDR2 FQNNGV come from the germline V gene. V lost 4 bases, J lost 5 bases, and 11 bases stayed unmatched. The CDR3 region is CASSSLEGDRGHNEQFF. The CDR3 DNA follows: TGTGCCAGCAGCTCCTTGGAAGGGGACAGGGGACACAATGAGCAGTTCTTC.

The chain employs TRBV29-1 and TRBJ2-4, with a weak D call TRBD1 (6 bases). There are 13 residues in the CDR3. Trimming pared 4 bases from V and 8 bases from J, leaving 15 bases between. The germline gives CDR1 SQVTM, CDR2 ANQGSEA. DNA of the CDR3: TGCAGCGTTGGGGGACAAGCTAAACACATTCAGTACTTC. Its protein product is CSVGGQAKHIQYF.

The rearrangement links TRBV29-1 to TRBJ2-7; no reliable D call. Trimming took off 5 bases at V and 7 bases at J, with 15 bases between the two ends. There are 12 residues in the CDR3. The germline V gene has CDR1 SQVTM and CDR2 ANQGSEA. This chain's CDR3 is CSVKYATTEQYF. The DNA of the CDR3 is TGCAGCGTTAAGTATGCCACCACGGAGCAGTACTTC.

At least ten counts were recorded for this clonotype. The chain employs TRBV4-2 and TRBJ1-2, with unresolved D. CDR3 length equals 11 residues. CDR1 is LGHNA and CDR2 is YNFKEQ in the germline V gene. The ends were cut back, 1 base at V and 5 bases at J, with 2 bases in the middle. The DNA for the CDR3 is TGTGCCAGCAGCCAAGGGTATGGCTACACCTTC. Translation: CASSQGYGYTF.

CDR3 DNA sequence: TGCGCCAGCAGCTTGGCCGGGGGACTAGCGGGAGACTTCGAGCAGTACTTC. This gives the protein CASSLAGGLAGDFEQYF. The rearrangement joins TRBV5-1 to TRBJ2-7; 14 positions agree with TRBD2. Germline lookup yields CDR1 SGHRS and CDR2 YFSETQ. This CDR3 is built from 17 residues. V lost 0 bases and J lost 6; bases outside the gene matches: 8.